This TCR beta chain was sequenced in a study of tumor-infiltrating lymphocytes in primary liver carcinoma. Study summary: Patients of both sexes were 30 to 69 years old.

This clonotype showed up just a few times. Its specificity is unknown. Study findings and constraints: Each sample was bulk and unsorted; consequently, CD4+ and CD8+ repertoires were not compared.

Using a constant-region primer together with ProtoScript II reverse transcriptase, TCR beta cDNA was made from roughly 500 ng of total RNA. Modified slightly, ARM-PCR produced TCR beta libraries over three nested multiplex PCR rounds. It was with TRBV1-TRBV30 forward primers and a C-beta reverse primer that the first two PCR rounds were run, at about 10 cycles each. TCRdb itself ran the multiplex PCR reads through MiXCR, one entry per CDR3 protein. The table includes 150,000 to 200,000 distinct CDR3 sequences, approximately 60% detected once. Germline DNA was extracted alongside blood RNA, which was obtained from unsorted whole blood. The CDR3 covers 18 residues. From germline, CDR1 is SGHDN and CDR2 FVKESK. V lost 1 base and J lost 1; bases outside the gene matches: 13.

Specimen: peripheral blood. The sequence came from a man in his forties with primary liver carcinoma and hepatitis B virus infection. This chain uses TRBV14 with TRBJ2-7; 7 nucleotides match TRBD1. This chain's CDR3 is CASSQVNYRGTQSYEQYF. As DNA, the CDR3 is TGTGCCAGCAGCCAAGTGAACTACAGGGGTACTCAGTCCTACGAGCAGTACTTC.